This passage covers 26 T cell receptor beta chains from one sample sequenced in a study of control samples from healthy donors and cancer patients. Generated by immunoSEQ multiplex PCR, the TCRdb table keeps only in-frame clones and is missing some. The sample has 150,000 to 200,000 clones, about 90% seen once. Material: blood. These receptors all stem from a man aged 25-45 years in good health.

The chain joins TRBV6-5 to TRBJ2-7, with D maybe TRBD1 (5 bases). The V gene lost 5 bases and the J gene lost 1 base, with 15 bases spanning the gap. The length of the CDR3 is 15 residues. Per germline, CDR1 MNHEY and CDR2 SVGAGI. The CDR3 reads CASSKTGEGSYEQYF. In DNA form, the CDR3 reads TGTGCCAGCAGTAAAACAGGAGAAGGTTCCTACGAGCAGTACTTC.

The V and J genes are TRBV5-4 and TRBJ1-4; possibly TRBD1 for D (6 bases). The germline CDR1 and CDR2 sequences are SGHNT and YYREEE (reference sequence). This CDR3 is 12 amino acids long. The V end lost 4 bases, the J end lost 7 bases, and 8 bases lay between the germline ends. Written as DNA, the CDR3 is TGTGCCAGCAGCGTCAGGGGTGAAAAACTGTTTTTT. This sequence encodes CASSVRGEKLFF.

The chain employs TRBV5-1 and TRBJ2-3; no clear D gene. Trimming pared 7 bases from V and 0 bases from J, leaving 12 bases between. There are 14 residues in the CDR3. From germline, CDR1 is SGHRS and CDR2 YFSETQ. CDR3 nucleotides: TGCGCCAGCGGTAGTCCCCTTAGCACAGATACGCAGTATTTT. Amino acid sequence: CASGSPLSTDTQYF.

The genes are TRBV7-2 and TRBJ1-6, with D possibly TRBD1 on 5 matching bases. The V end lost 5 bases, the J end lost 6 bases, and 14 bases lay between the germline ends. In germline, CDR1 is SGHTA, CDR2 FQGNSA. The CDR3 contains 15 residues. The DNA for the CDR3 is TGTGCCAGCAGCCCCTCCCCGGGACCTAATTCACCCCTCCACTTT. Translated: CASSPSPGPNSPLHF.

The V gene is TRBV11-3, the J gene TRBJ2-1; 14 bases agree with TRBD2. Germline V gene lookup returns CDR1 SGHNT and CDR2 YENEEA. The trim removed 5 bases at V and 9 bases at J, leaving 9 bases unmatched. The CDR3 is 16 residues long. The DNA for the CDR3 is TGTGCCAGCAGCCTCCCGGGACTAGCGGGAGTAACTGAGCAGTTCTTC. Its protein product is CASSLPGLAGVTEQFF. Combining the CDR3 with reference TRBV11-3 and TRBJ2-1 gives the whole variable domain EAGVVQSPRYKIIEKKQPVAFWCNPISGHNTLYWYLQNLGQGPELLIRYENEEAVDDSQLPKDRFSAERLKGVDSTLKIQPAELGDSAVYLCASSLPGLAGVTEQFFGPGTRLTVL.

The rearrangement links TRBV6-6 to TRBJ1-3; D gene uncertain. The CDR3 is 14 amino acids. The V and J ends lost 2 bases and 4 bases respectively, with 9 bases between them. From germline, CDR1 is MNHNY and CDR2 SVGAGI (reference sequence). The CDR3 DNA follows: TGTGCCAGCAGTTACAGTAGGGAAGGAAACACCATATATTTT. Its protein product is CASSYSREGNTIYF.

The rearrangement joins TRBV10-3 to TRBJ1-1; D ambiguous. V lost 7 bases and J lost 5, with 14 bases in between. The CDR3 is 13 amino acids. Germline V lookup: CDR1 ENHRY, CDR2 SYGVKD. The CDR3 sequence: CAITQEGRTEAFF. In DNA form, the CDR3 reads TGTGCCATCACTCAGGAGGGTAGGACTGAAGCTTTCTTT.

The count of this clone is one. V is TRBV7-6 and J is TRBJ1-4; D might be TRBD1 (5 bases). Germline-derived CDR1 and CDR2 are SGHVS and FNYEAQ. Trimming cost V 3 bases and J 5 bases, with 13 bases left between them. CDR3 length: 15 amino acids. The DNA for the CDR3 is TGTGCCAGCAGCTTTGGGGGGGGGAGGAATGAAAAACTGTTTTTT. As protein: CASSFGGGRNEKLFF. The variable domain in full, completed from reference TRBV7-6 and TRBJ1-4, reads GAGVSQSPRYKVTKRGQDVALRCDPISGHVSLYWYRQALGQGPEFLTYFNYEAQQDKSGLPNDRFSAERPEGSISTLTIQRTEQRDSAMYRCASSFGGGRNEKLFFGSGTQLSVL.

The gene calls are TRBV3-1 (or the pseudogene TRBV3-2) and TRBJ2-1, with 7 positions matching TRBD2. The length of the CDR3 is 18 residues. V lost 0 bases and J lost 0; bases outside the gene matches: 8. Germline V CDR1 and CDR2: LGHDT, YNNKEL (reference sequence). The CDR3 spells CASSQEGLADSSYNEQFF. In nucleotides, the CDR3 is TGTGCCAGCAGCCAAGAAGGGCTAGCGGATAGCTCCTACAATGAGCAGTTCTTC.

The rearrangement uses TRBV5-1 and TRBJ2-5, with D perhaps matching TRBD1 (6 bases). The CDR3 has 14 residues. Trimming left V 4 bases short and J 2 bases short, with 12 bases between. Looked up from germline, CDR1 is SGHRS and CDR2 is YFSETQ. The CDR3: CASSLGTYQETQYF. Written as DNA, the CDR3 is TGCGCCAGCAGCCTAGGGACATATCAAGAGACCCAGTACTTC.

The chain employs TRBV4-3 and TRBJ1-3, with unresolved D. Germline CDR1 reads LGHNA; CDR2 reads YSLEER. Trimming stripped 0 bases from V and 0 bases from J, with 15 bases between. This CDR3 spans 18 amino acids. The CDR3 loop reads CASSQDTVNRFSGNTIYF. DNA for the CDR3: TGCGCCAGCAGCCAAGATACAGTCAATCGTTTCTCTGGAAACACCATATATTTT.

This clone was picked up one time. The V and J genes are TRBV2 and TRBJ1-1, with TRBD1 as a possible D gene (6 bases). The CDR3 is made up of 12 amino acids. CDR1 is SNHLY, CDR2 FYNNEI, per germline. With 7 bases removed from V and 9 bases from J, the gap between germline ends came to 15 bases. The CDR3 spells CASIKQGDKAFF. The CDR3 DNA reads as TGTGCCAGCATTAAACAGGGTGACAAAGCTTTCTTT.

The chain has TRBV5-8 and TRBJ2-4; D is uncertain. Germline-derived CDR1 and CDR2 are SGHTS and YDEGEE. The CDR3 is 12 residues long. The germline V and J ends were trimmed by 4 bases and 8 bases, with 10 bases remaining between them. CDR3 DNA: TGTGCCAGCAGCCAGTCCGGTTACATTCAGTACTTC. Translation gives CASSQSGYIQYF.

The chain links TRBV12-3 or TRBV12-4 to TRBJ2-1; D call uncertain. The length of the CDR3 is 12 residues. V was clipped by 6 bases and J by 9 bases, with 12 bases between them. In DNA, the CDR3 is TGTGCCAGCAGAAACGATTTCGGTGAGCAGTTCTTC. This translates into CASRNDFGEQFF.

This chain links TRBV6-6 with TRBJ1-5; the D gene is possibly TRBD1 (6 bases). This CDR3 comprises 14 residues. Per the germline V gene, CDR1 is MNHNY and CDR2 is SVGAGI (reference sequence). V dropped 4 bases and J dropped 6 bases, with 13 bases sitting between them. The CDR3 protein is CASSSGARGQPQHF. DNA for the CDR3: TGTGCCAGCAGTTCAGGGGCCCGAGGTCAGCCCCAGCATTTT.

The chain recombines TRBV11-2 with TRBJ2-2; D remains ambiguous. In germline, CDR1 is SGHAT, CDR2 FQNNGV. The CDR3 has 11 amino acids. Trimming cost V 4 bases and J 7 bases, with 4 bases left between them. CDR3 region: CASSSYGELFF. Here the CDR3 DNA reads TGTGCCAGCAGCTCCTACGGGGAGCTGTTTTTT. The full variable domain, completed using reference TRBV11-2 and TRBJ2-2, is EAGVAQSPRYKIIEKRQSVAFWCNPISGHATLYWYQQILGQGPKLLIQFQNNGVVDDSQLPKDRFSAERLKGVDSTLKIQPAKLEDSAVYLCASSSYGELFFGEGSRLTVL.

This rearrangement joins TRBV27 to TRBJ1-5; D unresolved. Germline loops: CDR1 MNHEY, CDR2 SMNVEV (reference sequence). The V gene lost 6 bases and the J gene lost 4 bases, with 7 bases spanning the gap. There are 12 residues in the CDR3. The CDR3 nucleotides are TGTGCCAGCAGCCCCCGGAATCAGCCCCAGCATTTT. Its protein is CASSPRNQPQHF.

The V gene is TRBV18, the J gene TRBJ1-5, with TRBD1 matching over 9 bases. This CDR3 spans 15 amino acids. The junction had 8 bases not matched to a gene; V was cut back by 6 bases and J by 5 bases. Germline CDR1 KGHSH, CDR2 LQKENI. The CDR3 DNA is TGTGCCAGCTCGCATGGGACAGGGATCGATCAGCCCCAGCATTTT. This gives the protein CASSHGTGIDQPQHF.

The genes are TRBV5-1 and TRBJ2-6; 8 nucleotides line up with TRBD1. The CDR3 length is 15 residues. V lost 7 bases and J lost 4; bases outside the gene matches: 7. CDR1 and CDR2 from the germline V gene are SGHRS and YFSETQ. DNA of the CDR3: TGCGCCAGCGGGCAGGGGGCGGAGGGGGCCAACGTCCTGACTTTC. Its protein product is CASGQGAEGANVLTF.

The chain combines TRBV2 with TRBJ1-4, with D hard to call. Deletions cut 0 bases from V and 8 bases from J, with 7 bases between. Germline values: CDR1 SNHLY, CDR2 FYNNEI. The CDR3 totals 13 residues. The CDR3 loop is CASSEAAGEKLFF. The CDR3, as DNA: TGTGCCAGCAGTGAAGCGGCCGGGGAAAAACTGTTTTTT.

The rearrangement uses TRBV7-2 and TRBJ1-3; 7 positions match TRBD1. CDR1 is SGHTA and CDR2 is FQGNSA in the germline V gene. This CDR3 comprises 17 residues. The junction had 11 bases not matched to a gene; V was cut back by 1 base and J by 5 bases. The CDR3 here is CASSLGTPGQTRNTIYF. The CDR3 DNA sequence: TGTGCCAGCAGCTTAGGGACCCCGGGACAGACAAGAAACACCATATATTTT.

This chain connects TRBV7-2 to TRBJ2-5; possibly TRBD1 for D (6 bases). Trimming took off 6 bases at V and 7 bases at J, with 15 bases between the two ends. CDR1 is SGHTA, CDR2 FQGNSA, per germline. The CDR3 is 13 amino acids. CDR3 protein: CASRLRQVGTQYF. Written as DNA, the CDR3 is TGTGCCAGCAGACTACGACAGGTTGGGACCCAGTACTTC. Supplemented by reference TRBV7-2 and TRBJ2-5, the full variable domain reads GAGVSQSPSNKVTEKGKDVELRCDPISGHTALYWYRQSLGQGLEFLIYFQGNSAPDKSGLPSDRFSAERTGGSVSTLTIQRTQQEDSAVYLCASRLRQVGTQYFGPGTRLLVL.

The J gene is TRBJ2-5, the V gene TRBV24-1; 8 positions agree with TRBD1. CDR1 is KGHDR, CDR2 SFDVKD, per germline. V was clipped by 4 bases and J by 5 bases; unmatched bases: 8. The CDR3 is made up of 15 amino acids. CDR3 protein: CATSDLETGGETQYF. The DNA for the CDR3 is TGTGCCACCAGTGACTTAGAAACAGGGGGGGAGACCCAGTACTTC.

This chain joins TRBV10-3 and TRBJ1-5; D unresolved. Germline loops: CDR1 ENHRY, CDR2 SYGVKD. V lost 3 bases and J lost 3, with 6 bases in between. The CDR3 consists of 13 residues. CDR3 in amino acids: CAISDGVNQPQHF. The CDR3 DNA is TGTGCCATCAGTGACGGAGTCAATCAGCCCCAGCATTTT.

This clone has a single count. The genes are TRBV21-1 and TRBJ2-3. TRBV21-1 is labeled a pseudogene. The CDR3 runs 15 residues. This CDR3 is CASGRALGFADTQYF. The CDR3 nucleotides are TGTGCCAGCGGTAGGGCGTTGGGATTCGCAGATACGCAGTATTTT.

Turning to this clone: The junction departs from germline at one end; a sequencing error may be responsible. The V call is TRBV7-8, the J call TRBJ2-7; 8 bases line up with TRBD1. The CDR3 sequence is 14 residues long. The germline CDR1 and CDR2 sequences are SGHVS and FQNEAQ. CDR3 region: CASSPQQGVYGQYF. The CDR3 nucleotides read TGTGCCAGCAGCCCACAACAGGGGGTCTACGGGCAGTACTTC. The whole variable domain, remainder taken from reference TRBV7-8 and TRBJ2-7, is GAGVSQSPRYKVAKRGQDVALRCDPISGHVSLFWYQQALGQGPEFLTYFQNEAQLDKSGLPSDRFFAERPEGSVSTLKIQRTQQEDSAVYLCASSPQQGVYGQYFGPGTRLTVT.